This record concerns one T cell receptor (beta chain) sequence. Antigen: not known. TCRdb recomputed clones from the PCR reads via MiXCR. The data contain several thousand clones, approximately 14% of them seen just once; the ten biggest clones take up roughly 5%. This entry is derived from a study of metastatic and nonmetastatic thyroid tumors. Turning to the study itself: Samples came from malignant and benign thyroid patients, and repertoires were compared across blood and tumor or nodule tissue. Study results and caveats: Malignant thyroid tumors reportedly had TCR beta diversity that was significantly higher than in benign nodules, in blood and tumor.

Until they underwent thyroid surgery, no patient had received any treatment. Sequenced input: blood. This receptor was obtained from a female donor with papillary thyroid cancer or a benign thyroid nodule (not recorded which). Some clones in this sample may be carry-over from other donors' samples.

The CDR3 sequence is CASSFASGTYEQYF. The CDR3 nucleotides are TGTGCCAGCAGCTTTGCTAGCGGAACCTACGAGCAGTACTTC. The rearrangement uses TRBV11-2 and TRBJ2-7; the match to TRBD2 covers 7 bases. There are 14 residues in the CDR3. J was trimmed by 2 bases and V by 3 bases; bases with no gene match: 4. The germline V gene has CDR1 SGHAT and CDR2 FQNNGV.